Sequencing of this T cell receptor beta chain was carried out in a study of T cells expressing NK-cell markers. Across the study: Seven of the eight sequenced donors were classified as HCMV-seropositive, and one was classified as seronegative.

TCRdb re-called the 5' RACE reads and gives one entry per CDR3 protein, without DNA. Found here are 400,000 or so distinct CDR3 sequences; the top ten clones hold 9.5% to 12%. The CDR3 contains 16 residues. The germline V gene has CDR1 SGHRS and CDR2 YFSETQ. This receptor was obtained from a woman aged 45-65 years in good health. Sequencing used blood T cells: a sorted CD56 or NKG2C T cell subset, CD4+ or CD8+ T cells, or bulk PBMC T cells (not recorded which). This chain links TRBV5-1 with TRBJ1-2; the TCRdb call, TRBD1, lacks DNA for checking. The CDR3 sequence: CASSWGQGARNYGYTF.